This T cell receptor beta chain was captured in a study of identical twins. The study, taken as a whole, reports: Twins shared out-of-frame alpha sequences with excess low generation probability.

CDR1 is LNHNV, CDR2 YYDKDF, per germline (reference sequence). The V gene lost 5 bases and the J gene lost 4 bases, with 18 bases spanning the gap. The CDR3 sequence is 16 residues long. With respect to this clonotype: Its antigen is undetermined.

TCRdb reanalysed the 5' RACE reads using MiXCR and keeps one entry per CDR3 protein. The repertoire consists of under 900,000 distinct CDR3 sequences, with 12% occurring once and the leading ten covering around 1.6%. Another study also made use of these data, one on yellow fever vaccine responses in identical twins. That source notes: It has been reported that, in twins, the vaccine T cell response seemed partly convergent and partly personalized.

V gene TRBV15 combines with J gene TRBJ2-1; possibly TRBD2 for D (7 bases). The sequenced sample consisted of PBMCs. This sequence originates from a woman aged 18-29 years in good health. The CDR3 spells CATSPRGGDKYNEQFF. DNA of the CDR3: TGTGCCACCAGCCCAAGGGGGGGGGACAAGTACAATGAGCAGTTCTTC.